What follows are 23 T cell receptor beta chains derived from one specimen sequenced in a study of cytomegalovirus exposure and HLA in healthy donors. The primer mix had 60 Vbeta and 13 Jbeta primers. TCRdb's table, derived via immunoSEQ multiplex PCR, lists solely in-frame clones and lacks some. The table lists 140,000 to 150,000 clones, 80% of them singletons. Sequenced sample: PBMCs. All receptors come from a man aged 35 to 55 in good health and CMV-seronegative.

The rearrangement joins TRBV2 to TRBJ1-1; 11 bases agree with TRBD1. This CDR3 contains 15 residues. After removal of 3 bases from V and 5 bases from J, the junction contained 5 bases not matched to a gene. Germline lookup yields CDR1 SNHLY and CDR2 FYNNEI. The CDR3 bases are TGTGCCAGCAGTGATGGGACAGGGGGAAGAACTGAAGCTTTCTTT. Encoded protein: CASSDGTGGRTEAFF.

In its sample, this clone was seen many times. The chain links TRBV28 to TRBJ1-5; D is perhaps TRBD1 (5 bases). The V end was cut by 3 bases, the J end by 2 bases, with 17 bases between. The germline V gene encodes CDR1 MDHEN and CDR2 SYDVKM. The CDR3 covers 17 residues. In nucleotides, the CDR3 is TGTGCCAGCAGTTTTCCCCCCGGGAGAGGGGGCAATCAGCCCCAGCATTTT. Its protein is CASSFPPGRGGNQPQHF.

The rearrangement links TRBV15 to TRBJ2-7, with D perhaps matching TRBD2 (5 bases). The CDR3 totals 15 residues. Germline CDR1 LNHNV, CDR2 YYDKDF (reference sequence). V lost 0 bases and J lost 2, with 11 bases in between. CDR3 nucleotide sequence: TGTGCCACCAGCAGAGATGAGGGCCTCACCTACGAGCAGTACTTC. It translates to CATSRDEGLTYEQYF.

V usage is TRBV21-1 and J usage is TRBJ2-7; TRBD2 reflects the table's D call only, with no check against the DNA. TRBV21-1 is a listed pseudogene. The CDR3 runs to 14 residues. The CDR3 loop is CASSIQRGPYEQYF. CDR3 bases: TGTGCCAGCAGCATCCAGCGCGGCCCCTACGAGCAGTACTTC.

The DNA of the CDR3 is TGTGCCAGCAGCAACAGAGTTCCCCCAGAGACCCAGTACTTC. This sequence encodes CASSNRVPPETQYF. The V call is TRBV11-2, the J call TRBJ2-5; no clear D gene. Looked up from germline, CDR1 is SGHAT and CDR2 is FQNNGV. V was clipped by 5 bases and J by 4 bases, with 14 bases between them. CDR3 size: 14 residues.

This chain uses TRBV7-9 with TRBJ2-5; D is possibly TRBD2 (5 bases). Germline CDR1 and CDR2: SEHNR and FQNEAQ (reference sequence). Trimming shortened V by 3 bases and J by 2 bases, and 13 bases separated the two germline ends. This CDR3 is built from 15 residues. The CDR3 DNA follows: TGTGCCAGCAGCTTTACCGACTACAAACAAGAGACCCAGTACTTC. Translated: CASSFTDYKQETQYF.

V is TRBV7-9 and J is TRBJ2-4, with 7 nucleotides matching TRBD2. J was trimmed by 6 bases and V by 3 bases; bases with no gene match: 5. This CDR3 contains 14 residues. Germline CDR1 is SEHNR and CDR2 is FQNEAQ (reference sequence). The CDR3 sequence: CASSLTGEGNIQYF. In DNA, the CDR3 is TGTGCCAGCAGCTTGACGGGGGAGGGAAACATTCAGTACTTC. Combining the CDR3 with reference TRBV7-9 and TRBJ2-4 gives the whole variable domain DTGVSQNPRHKITKRGQNVTFRCDPISEHNRLYWYRQTLGQGPEFLTYFQNEAQLEKSRLLSDRFSAERPKGSFSTLEIQRTEQGDSAMYLCASSLTGEGNIQYFGAGTRLSVL.

In regard to this clone: Other DNA sequences in this specimen translate into the identical CDR3. The V gene is TRBV5-1, the J gene TRBJ2-7; 9 nucleotides align to TRBD1. Germline V gene sequence: CDR1 SGHRS, CDR2 YFSETQ. Germline trimming cut 3 bases from V and 3 bases from J; bases unmatched to any gene: 4. This CDR3 comprises 14 residues. Here the CDR3 reads CASSSPDRGYEQYF. The CDR3 DNA reads as TGCGCCAGCAGCTCACCGGACAGGGGCTACGAGCAGTACTTC.

This chain connects TRBV11-2 to TRBJ2-5, with 7 bases lining up with TRBD2. The CDR3 is 14 amino acids. Germline values: CDR1 SGHAT, CDR2 FQNNGV. Trimming at V came to 1 base and at J to 5 bases, leaving 4 bases not matched to a gene. The DNA of the CDR3 is TGTGCCAGCAGCTTAGGGGGGGGGTCCGAGACCCAGTACTTC. Its translation is CASSLGGGSETQYF.

The chain couples TRBV7-3 to TRBJ1-1, with TRBD1 as a possible D gene (6 bases). Germline assignment: CDR1 SGHTA and CDR2 FQGTGA. The CDR3 is made up of 16 amino acids. The V end was cut by 4 bases, the J end by 3 bases, with 18 bases between. The CDR3 DNA reads as TGTGCCAGCAGCTCAGATCTCAGGGGCAGGGACACTGAAGCTTTCTTT. This sequence encodes CASSSDLRGRDTEAFF.

This rearrangement joins TRBV5-5 to TRBJ1-5; D is unclear. This CDR3 is 15 amino acids long. Looked up from germline, CDR1 is SGHKS and CDR2 is YYEKEE (reference sequence). The ends were cut back, 1 base at V and 5 bases at J, with 13 bases in the middle. The CDR3 DNA reads TGTGCCAGCAGCTTGTTCGCGCAGGAAGATCAGCCCCAGCATTTT. This gives the protein CASSLFAQEDQPQHF.

This chain uses TRBV28 with TRBJ2-5, with D possibly being TRBD2 (6 bases). With the DNA end fitting TRBJ2-7 better, the J assignment may be wrong. This CDR3 region has 12 residues. Germline CDR1 is MDHEN and CDR2 is SYDVKM. CDR3 sequence reads: CASSFGTGEQYF. The CDR3 DNA sequence: TGTGCCAGCAGTTTTGGGACTGGCGAGCAGTACTTC.

The chain uses TRBV27 and TRBJ2-7; 8 bases fit TRBD1. In germline, CDR1 is MNHEY, CDR2 SMNVEV (reference sequence). V lost 5 bases to trimming and J lost 4 bases; unmatched junction nucleotides: 4. The CDR3 is 13 residues long. CDR3 region: CASSGQGPYEQYF. The DNA of the CDR3 is TGTGCCAGCAGTGGACAGGGACCTTACGAGCAGTACTTC.

V gene TRBV28 combines with J gene TRBJ1-5; no clear D gene. In germline, CDR1 is MDHEN, CDR2 SYDVKM. The CDR3 runs to 13 residues. The ends were cut back, 6 bases at V and 6 bases at J, with 12 bases in the middle. The CDR3: CASRTQPGQPQHF. CDR3 coding DNA: TGTGCCAGCAGGACTCAACCTGGTCAGCCCCAGCATTTT. Variable domain in full (rest from reference TRBV28 and TRBJ1-5): DVKVTQSSRYLVKRTGEKVFLECVQDMDHENMFWYRQDPGLGLRLIYFSYDVKMKEKGDIPEGYSVSREKKERFSLILESASTNQTSMYLCASRTQPGQPQHFGDGTRLSIL.

This clone was found once. The chain employs TRBV25-1 and TRBJ1-4; a possible D gene is TRBD1 (6 bases). The germline CDR1 and CDR2 sequences are MGHDK and SYGVNS. V dropped 1 base and J dropped 3 bases, with 9 bases sitting between them. CDR3 size: 15 residues. The DNA of the CDR3 is TGTGCCAGCAGTGAATTCAGGGGTTCTAATGAAAAACTGTTTTTT. Amino acid sequence: CASSEFRGSNEKLFF.

The genes are TRBV7-2 and TRBJ2-3, with D hard to call. Germline lookup yields CDR1 SGHTA and CDR2 FQGNSA. There are 15 residues in the CDR3. Trimming removed 4 bases from V and 10 bases from J, with 21 bases in between. CDR3 bases: TGTGCCAGCAGCTCCGCTACTCTTACTACATCCCCGCAGTATTTT. Amino acids: CASSSATLTTSPQYF.

The CDR3 sequence: CASSLGSPLGDYGYTF. As DNA, the CDR3 is TGTGCCAGCAGCTTAGGGAGTCCCCTAGGAGACTATGGCTACACCTTC. The chain carries TRBV7-3 and TRBJ1-2; D uncertain. The CDR3 has 16 residues. Germline CDR1 reads SGHTA; CDR2 reads FQGTGA. Trimming cost V 2 bases and J 3 bases, with 16 bases left between them.

This rearrangement joins TRBV27 to TRBJ1-1, with D uncertain. CDR3 length: 14 amino acids. Trimming stripped 5 bases from V and 4 bases from J, with 14 bases between. Germline V gives CDR1 MNHEY, CDR2 SMNVEV (reference sequence). The CDR3 protein is CASSPLRVGTEAFF. CDR3 in DNA: TGTGCCAGCAGTCCGCTTCGGGTCGGCACTGAAGCTTTCTTT.

This clone appeared a few times. The CDR3 spells CASSEGAGYEQFF. The CDR3 region has the DNA TGCGCCAGCAGTGAAGGAGCGGGGTATGAGCAGTTCTTC. The rearrangement uses TRBV10-1 and TRBJ2-1; 7 bases map to TRBD2. The V segment lost 3 bases and the J segment 8 bases; nucleotides outside the gene matches: 4. Germline-derived CDR1 and CDR2 are WNHNN and SYGVQD (reference sequence). CDR3 length: 13 amino acids.

This clone was counted once. The chain links TRBV6-6 to TRBJ2-1; 15 bases match TRBD2. CDR1 is MNHNY, CDR2 SVGAGI, per germline (reference sequence). The CDR3 extends over 15 amino acids. The CDR3 nucleotides read TGTGCGGGGACTAGCGGGGGGAAGAAGCTCCATGAGCAGTTCTTC. Translation: CAGTSGGKKLHEQFF.

V and J are TRBV5-4 and TRBJ1-1; D is perhaps TRBD1 (5 bases). Germline CDR1 reads SGHNT; CDR2 reads YYREEE (reference sequence). CDR3 length: 16 residues. V was cut by 0 bases and J by 0 bases, with 12 bases left in between. CDR3 region: CASSLGRGQVNTEAFF. The CDR3 DNA is TGTGCCAGCAGCTTGGGGAGGGGCCAGGTGAACACTGAAGCTTTCTTT.

The V gene is TRBV19, the J gene TRBJ2-3; TRBD2 matches at 8 bases. The CDR3 is 16 amino acids. Germline CDR1 and CDR2: LNHDA and SQIVND (reference sequence). The ends lost 6 bases at V and 5 bases at J; junction bases unmatched: 13. Here the CDR3 reads CASSLLPRGGRDTQYF. In nucleotides, the CDR3 is TGTGCCAGTAGCCTCTTGCCCCGGGGGGGAAGAGATACGCAGTATTTT.

The V and J genes are TRBV4-1 and TRBJ2-3, with D possibly matching TRBD2 (7 bases). Between the trimmed V and J ends, which lost 0 bases and 4 bases, there was a span of 11 bases. The CDR3 covers 15 residues. Germline V lookup: CDR1 MGHRA, CDR2 YSYEKL. The CDR3 DNA follows: TGCGCCAGCAGCCAAGATGGCGGGGGCGCAGATACGCAGTATTTT. It codes for CASSQDGGGADTQYF.